This passage covers 16 T cell receptor beta chains from one sample sequenced in a study of cytomegalovirus exposure and HLA in healthy donors (dated by TCRdb to between 2016 and 2019). Receptors were amplified or captured by the immunoSEQ multiplex PCR assay. For the multiplex PCR, a mixture combining 60 forward primers for TCR Vbeta segments and 13 reverse primers for TCR Jbeta segments was used. The table was pulled from immuneACCESS by TCRdb, which kept in-frame rearrangements only. Such tables lose some clones; where checked, under half of the loss comes from unresolved V genes, and the rest has no known cause. Recorded for this sample are 130,000 or so clones; more than 60% of them occurred a single time. Clones ranked in the top ten supply nearly 9.5% of the sample. The specimen was PBMCs. The receptors come from a woman in her 50s in good health and CMV-seropositive.

The chain joins TRBV7-2 to TRBJ1-3, with TRBD1 matching 9 bases. J was trimmed by 3 bases and V by 5 bases; bases with no gene match: 5. From germline, CDR1 is SGHTA and CDR2 FQGNSA. This CDR3 contains 15 residues. The CDR3 reads CASSRNRGLGNTIYF. As DNA, the CDR3 is TGTGCCAGCAGCCGAAACAGGGGGCTTGGAAACACCATATATTTT.

The chain carries TRBV5-1 and TRBJ2-3; TRBD2 might be the D (5 bases). Deletions cut 3 bases from V and 0 bases from J, with 11 bases between. From germline, CDR1 is SGHRS and CDR2 YFSETQ. The CDR3 has 15 amino acids. CDR3 DNA: TGCGCCAGCAGCTCAGGACTTATTAGCACAGATACGCAGTATTTT. Amino acid sequence: CASSSGLISTDTQYF.

V usage is TRBV7-9 and J usage is TRBJ2-1; 9 positions agree with TRBD2. Germline values: CDR1 SEHNR, CDR2 FQNEAQ (reference sequence). J lost 5 bases, V lost 1 base, and 6 bases had no gene match. The CDR3 totals 16 residues. The CDR3 nucleotides read TGTGCCAGCAGCTTAGGGAATAGCGGGGGAAACAATGAGCAGTTCTTC. Protein: CASSLGNSGGNNEQFF. Full variable domain (outside the CDR3, taken from reference TRBV7-9 and TRBJ2-1): DTGVSQNPRHKITKRGQNVTFRCDPISEHNRLYWYRQTLGQGPEFLTYFQNEAQLEKSRLLSDRFSAERPKGSFSTLEIQRTEQGDSAMYLCASSLGNSGGNNEQFFGPGTRLTVL.

V gene TRBV5-4 combines with J gene TRBJ2-1, with TRBD2 identical over 10 bases. The CDR3 is 15 residues long. CDR1 and CDR2 (germline): SGHNT, YYREEE (reference sequence). Trimming took 4 bases from V and 12 from J; bases not matched to a gene: 13. The chain's CDR3 is CASSGWASGSSGQFF. DNA of the CDR3: TGTGCCAGCAGCGGGTGGGCTAGCGGGAGTAGTGGGCAGTTCTTC.

V and J are TRBV9 and TRBJ2-6, with D tentatively TRBD1 (6 bases). There are 19 residues in the CDR3. Germline V gene sequence: CDR1 SGDLS, CDR2 YYNGEE. V lost 3 bases and J lost 0, with 19 bases in between. The CDR3 here is CASSAPTGRQASGANVLTF. The CDR3 nucleotides are TGTGCCAGCAGCGCTCCGACAGGCCGTCAAGCCTCTGGGGCCAACGTCCTGACTTTC.

V usage is TRBV7-8 and J usage is TRBJ2-7, with 7 bases matching TRBD1. V gave up 1 base and J gave up 3 bases; unmatched junction bases: 9. Germline CDR1 is SGHVS and CDR2 is FQNEAQ. The length of the CDR3 is 16 residues. CDR3 region: CASSLEGQGVDYEQYF. The CDR3, as DNA: TGTGCCAGCAGCTTAGAGGGGCAGGGGGTGGACTACGAGCAGTACTTC.

CDR3 region: CASSQLPWTGESEAFF. The CDR3 DNA reads TGTGCCAGCTCACAACTCCCGTGGACTGGAGAATCTGAAGCTTTCTTT. The chain carries TRBV18 and TRBJ1-1; D remains ambiguous. V shed 4 bases and J shed 6 bases, with 21 bases lying between them. The germline CDR1 and CDR2 sequences are KGHSH and LQKENI. This CDR3 is 16 amino acids long.

The gene calls are TRBV29-1 and TRBJ2-1; 10 nucleotides align to TRBD2. From germline, CDR1 is SQVTM and CDR2 ANQGSEA. The J segment lost 4 bases and the V segment lost 4 bases, leaving 4 bases of the junction unmatched. The CDR3 contains 14 residues. CDR3 in amino acids: CSVVSSGRYNEQFF. The CDR3 coding sequence is TGCAGCGTTGTGAGTAGCGGGAGGTACAATGAGCAGTTCTTC.

The V gene is TRBV11-2, the J gene TRBJ2-2; tentative D call: TRBD2 (7 bases). Deletions cut 7 bases from V and 2 bases from J, with 14 bases between. The CDR3 covers 15 residues. CDR1 and CDR2 (germline): SGHAT, FQNNGV. The CDR3 here is CASKWGGGNTGELFF. CDR3 in DNA: TGTGCCAGCAAATGGGGGGGCGGAAACACCGGGGAGCTGTTTTTT. The complete variable domain, with remaining parts taken from reference TRBV11-2 and TRBJ2-2, reads EAGVAQSPRYKIIEKRQSVAFWCNPISGHATLYWYQQILGQGPKLLIQFQNNGVVDDSQLPKDRFSAERLKGVDSTLKIQPAKLEDSAVYLCASKWGGGNTGELFFGEGSRLTVL.

CDR3 protein: CASSQAGGGGNTIYF. In nucleotides, the CDR3 is TGCGCCAGCAGCCAAGCAGGGGGAGGTGGAAACACCATATATTTT. The chain uses TRBV4-3 and TRBJ1-3; 7 positions agree with TRBD1. The CDR3 spans 15 residues. CDR1 and CDR2 from the germline V gene are LGHNA and YSLEER. The ends lost 1 base at V and 3 bases at J; junction bases unmatched: 3.

J is TRBJ2-1 and V is TRBV5-1; possible D gene TRBD2, 6 bases. V was clipped by 1 base and J by 7 bases, with 12 bases between them. CDR3 length: 14 residues. CDR1 is SGHRS, CDR2 YFSETQ, per germline. CDR3 coding DNA: TGCGCCAGCAGCTTGACTAGCAATAGTAATGAGCAGTTCTTC. Its protein product is CASSLTSNSNEQFF.

The V gene is TRBV20-1, the J gene TRBJ1-2; D uncertain. The ends were cut back, 7 bases at V and 1 base at J, with 7 bases in the middle. The CDR3 has 11 amino acids. Germline lookup yields CDR1 DFQATT and CDR2 SNEGSKA (reference sequence). The CDR3, as DNA: TGCAGTGGGAACAGTAACTATGGCTACACCTTC. The encoded protein is CSGNSNYGYTF.

This chain connects TRBV14 to TRBJ1-1, with D unclear. V lost 1 base, J lost 0 bases, and 9 bases lay in between. Germline values: CDR1 SGHDN, CDR2 FVKESK. The CDR3 is 15 amino acids. The CDR3 nucleotides read TGTGCCAGCAGCCAAGGGGCCCACGTGAACACTGAAGCTTTCTTT. Translated, it gives CASSQGAHVNTEAFF.

This clone came up a few times. The rearrangement links TRBV30 to TRBJ2-5; 8 positions agree with TRBD1. CDR3 length: 15 amino acids. The junction had 5 bases not matched to a gene; V was cut back by 0 bases and J by 2 bases. Germline CDR1 GTSNPN, CDR2 SVGIG (reference sequence). CDR3 sequence reads: CAWSVGGQVQETQYF. The CDR3 nucleotides read TGTGCCTGGAGTGTAGGGGGACAGGTACAAGAGACCCAGTACTTC.

CDR3 coding DNA: TGTGCCAGCAGTTCGTTAGCGGGATGCACAGATACGCAGTATTTT. It is translated as CASSSLAGCTDTQYF. V usage is TRBV6-8 and J usage is TRBJ2-3, with 8 bases lining up with TRBD2. V was pared by 4 bases and J by 1 base, with 4 bases of the junction left unmatched. CDR3 length equals 15 residues. CDR1 MNHGY and CDR2 SAAAGT come from the germline V gene.

V gene TRBV5-6 combines with J gene TRBJ2-2; D is unresolved. The CDR3 is made up of 16 amino acids. Between the trimmed V and J ends, which lost 6 bases and 2 bases, there was a span of 17 bases. The germline gives CDR1 SGHDT, CDR2 YYEEEE. The CDR3 DNA follows: TGTGCCAGCAAAACCCGAGACTGGTTTAACACCGGGGAGCTGTTTTTT. It codes for CASKTRDWFNTGELFF.